The clone carrying this T cell receptor (beta chain) turned up a few times. The antigen is undetermined. The germline V gene has CDR1 SEHNR and CDR2 FQNEAQ (reference sequence). CDR3 length: 12 residues. Deletions cut 5 bases from V and 0 bases from J, with 5 bases between. This specimen belongs to a study of neoadjuvant anti-PD-1 for oral cavity cancer. General study results and limits: Treg/Th17 ratio rose with pretreatment blood and fell with post-treatment tumor TCRbeta clonality.

As for time point: after neoadjuvant nivolumab, at surgical resection. Some clones are missing from TCRdb's copy, which holds only in-frame ones; the method was immunoSEQ multiplex PCR. The sample carries more than 12,000 clones, 35% to 50% recorded once. V usage is TRBV7-9 and J usage is TRBJ2-7, with unresolved D. The sequence was obtained from a person between 40 and 80 years old with oral cavity squamous cell carcinoma. The sequencing used tumor tissue, collected after nivolumab (anti-PD-1) treatment. The DNA of the CDR3 is TGTGCCAGCAGCCCGCCCTCCTACGAGCAGTACTTC. Protein product: CASSPPSYEQYF.